This passage covers 22 T cell receptor beta chains from one sample sequenced in a study of cytomegalovirus exposure and HLA in healthy donors. This PCR relied on a set of 60 Vbeta primers and 13 Jbeta primers. TCRdb's table, derived via immunoSEQ multiplex PCR, lists solely in-frame clones and lacks some. Among roughly 86,000 clones listed, 50% to 75% were seen once. Sequencing used PBMCs. These TCRs come from a young man in good health and CMV-seronegative.

This chain joins TRBV5-1 and TRBJ2-7; D unresolved. The V end was cut by 4 bases, the J end by 2 bases, with 10 bases between. Germline V gene data show CDR1 as SGHRS and CDR2 as YFSETQ. CDR3 length: 13 amino acids. This CDR3 reads CASSPDTAYEQYF. The DNA for the CDR3 is TGCGCCAGCAGCCCAGACACCGCCTACGAGCAGTACTTC.

V is TRBV20-1 and J is TRBJ2-5, with D unresolved. The CDR3 extends over 11 amino acids. CDR1 and CDR2 from the germline V gene are DFQATT and SNEGSKA (reference sequence). With 4 bases removed from V and 2 bases from J, the gap between germline ends came to 5 bases. The CDR3 sequence: CSANRQETQYF. CDR3 sequence (DNA): TGCAGTGCTAACCGGCAAGAGACCCAGTACTTC.

This clone has just one count. J is TRBJ2-3 and V is TRBV5-1, with no clear D. Trimming took 1 base from V and 0 from J, leaving 6 bases between them. The CDR3 loop spans 14 amino acids. Germline V gene sequence: CDR1 SGHRS, CDR2 YFSETQ. CDR3 residues: CASSLLQSTDTQYF. The CDR3 nucleotides read TGCGCCAGCAGCTTGTTACAGAGCACAGATACGCAGTATTTT.

In the case of this clone: Other DNA sequences in this specimen translate into the identical CDR3. The CDR3 loop reads CASSPNRETENSYEQYF. The CDR3 coding sequence is TGCGCCAGCAGCCCCAATAGAGAGACAGAGAATTCCTACGAGCAGTACTTC. The chain combines TRBV4-3 with TRBJ2-7; a weak D match, TRBD1 (5 bases). V shed 4 bases and J shed 1 base, with 20 bases lying between them. This CDR3 has 17 residues. Germline CDR1 is LGHNA and CDR2 is YSLEER.

The J gene is TRBJ2-7, the V gene TRBV6-1, with 15 positions matching TRBD2. The V gene end was trimmed by 4 bases and the J gene end by 6 bases; junction bases not matched to a gene: 16. The length of the CDR3 is 19 residues. Germline V lookup: CDR1 MNHNS, CDR2 SASEGT. The chain's CDR3 is CASSGWTSGGASGWSEQYF. The CDR3 DNA sequence: TGTGCCAGCAGTGGGTGGACTAGCGGGGGGGCTTCGGGTTGGAGCGAGCAGTACTTC.

The rearrangement uses TRBV11-2 and TRBJ1-2, with 8 bases that match TRBD1. Germline-derived CDR1 and CDR2 are SGHAT and FQNNGV. This CDR3 comprises 18 residues. V was clipped by 1 base and J by 0 bases; unmatched bases: 10. CDR3 in DNA: TGTGCCAGCAGCTTAGTTCAGGGGGCGAAAATTACTAACTATGGCTACACCTTC. Its translation is CASSLVQGAKITNYGYTF.

This clone has only a few counts. The chain carries TRBV5-1 and TRBJ2-5; 12 bases fit TRBD2. This CDR3 region has 20 residues. The J segment lost 5 bases and the V segment lost 4 bases, leaving 21 bases of the junction unmatched. The germline V gene encodes CDR1 SGHRS and CDR2 YFSETQ. The CDR3 reads CASSVAPFSLAGGPRETQYF. For the CDR3, the DNA is TGCGCCAGCAGCGTGGCCCCCTTCTCTCTAGCGGGAGGGCCGCGGGAGACCCAGTACTTC.

This clone was seen more than once but under ten times. For the CDR3, the DNA is TGTGCCAGCAGCTCCACTGGGGCCAACGTCCTGACTTTC. It translates to CASSSTGANVLTF. The J gene is TRBJ2-6, the V gene TRBV5-6, with D uncertain. Between the trimmed V and J ends, which lost 3 bases and 2 bases, there was a span of 3 bases. This CDR3 has 13 residues. CDR1 and CDR2 from the germline V gene are SGHDT and YYEEEE.

This clone has only a few counts. Germline is not matched at one junction end, which may reflect a read error. This chain's CDR3 is CASSLNGLELHF. Here the CDR3 DNA reads TGTGCCAGCAGTTTAAACGGTTTAGAACTCCACTTC. This sequence joins TRBV27 and TRBJ1-2; D not certain. The CDR3 has 12 residues. Germline loops: CDR1 MNHEY, CDR2 SMNVEV (reference sequence).

The V call is TRBV5-1, the J call TRBJ2-5; 12 bases map to TRBD2. In germline, CDR1 is SGHRS, CDR2 YFSETQ. CDR3 length equals 15 residues. The J segment lost 4 bases and the V segment lost 3 bases, leaving 4 bases of the junction unmatched. CDR3 bases: TGCGCCAGCAGCTCCCAACTAGCGGGGGGAGAGACCCAGTACTTC. Translation: CASSSQLAGGETQYF.

The CDR3: CASSRPTQGLNTEAFF. Here the CDR3 DNA reads TGTGCCAGCTCACGCCCCACACAGGGGTTGAACACTGAAGCTTTCTTT. J is TRBJ1-1 and V is TRBV18; TRBD1 aligns across 7 bases. This CDR3 is 16 amino acids long. Unmatched junction bases numbered 8, after V lost 4 bases and J lost 0 bases. Germline V gene data show CDR1 as KGHSH and CDR2 as LQKENI.

The rearrangement uses TRBV6-1 and TRBJ1-6; 9 bases are shared with TRBD1. J lost 5 bases, V lost 9 bases, and 8 bases had no gene match. Germline CDR1 reads MNHNS; CDR2 reads SASEGT. The CDR3 runs 15 residues. The DNA for the CDR3 is TGTGCCAGTCTCTGGGACAGGGATAATAATTCACCCCTCCACTTT. Translation: CASLWDRDNNSPLHF.

The chain is built from TRBV7-6 and TRBJ2-7; 8 nucleotides agree with TRBD1. CDR3 length: 14 amino acids. Germline CDR1 is SGHVS and CDR2 is FNYEAQ. The V gene end was trimmed by 5 bases and the J gene end by 7 bases; junction bases not matched to a gene: 10. CDR3 nucleotides: TGTGCCAGCAGCCTAGGGGGCAGGGGGCAGGAGCAGTACTTC. This sequence encodes CASSLGGRGQEQYF. Full variable domain (missing parts from reference TRBV7-6 and TRBJ2-7): GAGVSQSPRYKVTKRGQDVALRCDPISGHVSLYWYRQALGQGPEFLTYFNYEAQQDKSGLPNDRFSAERPEGSISTLTIQRTEQRDSAMYRCASSLGGRGQEQYFGPGTRLTVT.

This chain links TRBV6-5 with TRBJ2-1; D is uncertain. Germline V lookup: CDR1 MNHEY, CDR2 SVGAGI. V was trimmed by 7 bases and J by 5 bases, leaving 9 bases between them. The CDR3 loop spans 12 amino acids. CDR3 residues: CASTDRDNEQFF. Here the CDR3 DNA reads TGTGCCAGCACCGACCGGGACAATGAGCAGTTCTTC.

The CDR3 is CASSESAGTDTQYF. The CDR3 region has the DNA TGTGCCAGCAGTGAATCGGCGGGAACAGATACGCAGTATTTT. The chain is built from TRBV25-1 and TRBJ2-3; possible D gene TRBD2, 6 bases. This CDR3 is built from 14 residues. In germline, CDR1 is MGHDK, CDR2 SYGVNS. Trimming took off 1 base at V and 3 bases at J, with 8 bases between the two ends.

The chain combines TRBV2 with TRBJ1-2, with D perhaps matching TRBD1 (5 bases). Germline V gene sequence: CDR1 SNHLY, CDR2 FYNNEI. V was pared by 7 bases and J by 2 bases, with 17 bases between. The CDR3 is 15 residues long. CDR3 DNA: TGTGCCAGCACTCAAGAGGCAGGGAGGAACTATGGCTACACCTTC. It codes for CASTQEAGRNYGYTF.

The CDR3 protein is CASSLMRVLNTEAFF. The CDR3 DNA sequence: TGTGCCAGCAGCTTAATGAGGGTCTTGAACACTGAAGCTTTCTTT. The chain recombines TRBV7-3 with TRBJ1-1; D is undetermined. Trimming removed 1 base at V and 0 bases at J, with 9 bases between. The CDR3 is made up of 15 amino acids. CDR1 SGHTA and CDR2 FQGTGA come from the germline V gene.

This chain links TRBV28 with TRBJ1-2; 7 bases line up with TRBD1. The CDR3 runs 15 residues. Germline V gives CDR1 MDHEN, CDR2 SYDVKM. Trimming removed 7 bases from V and 6 bases from J; junction bases left unmatched: 14. CDR3 in amino acids: CASTQFRTGYHGYTF. The CDR3 bases are TGTGCCAGCACCCAGTTCCGGACAGGCTACCATGGCTACACCTTC.

For this clone: The junction departs from germline at one end; a sequencing error may be responsible. V and J are TRBV7-9 and TRBJ2-2, with D perhaps matching TRBD1 (6 bases). CDR1 and CDR2 (germline): SEHNR, FQNEAQ (reference sequence). The CDR3 consists of 16 residues. As DNA, the CDR3 is TGTTCCAGCAGCTTGGGGGCAGGGTCCTTCACCGGGGAGCTGTTTTTT. Amino acid sequence: CSSSLGAGSFTGELFF.

The chain employs TRBV27 and TRBJ1-6, with D tentatively TRBD1 (5 bases). Trimming cost V 4 bases and J 8 bases, with 9 bases left between them. Germline V gene lookup returns CDR1 MNHEY and CDR2 SMNVEV (reference sequence). This CDR3 has 13 residues. The CDR3 reads CASSWRGYSPLHF. CDR3 bases: TGTGCCAGCAGTTGGAGGGGCTATTCACCCCTCCACTTT.

The CDR3 nucleotides read TGTGCCAGCAGCTTAGGGGGGATCGGGGAGCTGTTTTTT. This encodes CASSLGGIGELFF. The rearrangement uses TRBV7-3 and TRBJ2-2, with a weak D call TRBD2 (6 bases). The V and J ends lost 2 bases and 7 bases respectively, with 8 bases between them. The germline V gene encodes CDR1 SGHTA and CDR2 FQGTGA. The CDR3 spans 13 residues.

The chain has TRBV2 and TRBJ2-1; 10 bases fit TRBD2. The CDR3 spans 13 residues. The germline CDR1 and CDR2 sequences are SNHLY and FYNNEI. Trimming at V came to 10 bases and at J to 5 bases, leaving 5 bases not matched to a gene. For the CDR3, the DNA is TGTGCCACCGGACTAGCGGAAAACAATGAGCAGTTCTTC. Protein sequence: CATGLAENNEQFF.